This entry features one T cell receptor beta chain sequence. What it recognizes is unknown. Per germline, CDR1 SQVTM and CDR2 ANQGSEA. The CDR3 consists of 13 residues. The V and J ends lost 1 base and 4 bases respectively, with 8 bases between them. Then a second PCR, running about 6 to 11 cycles, was carried out with a sample-barcoded 5' primer and a J-beta primer mix. The template-switch adaptor was a 5' adaptor with 12 random nucleotides. It tagged each cDNA molecule. Every sample gave at least 2.5 million paired-end reads containing CDR3. TCRdb reprocessed the 5' RACE reads via MiXCR and lists one record per CDR3 protein. The sample records 1,300,000 or so distinct CDR3 sequences, 45% to 70% being singletons. This sample is part of a study of blood T cells in healthy people across ages. About the study: There was about one barcoded beta molecule captured by template switching per two T cells.

Whole-study results and caveats: Higher diversity, along with more naive CD4+ cells, distinguished long-lived donors from aged donors.

The TCR was taken from a man aged 18 to 29 in good health. The material sequenced was blood. The chain uses TRBV29-1 and TRBJ2-1, with D perhaps matching TRBD1 (6 bases). The CDR3 DNA sequence: TGCAGCGTTGAAGCGGGACAATACAATGAGCAGTTCTTC. Its protein product is CSVEAGQYNEQFF.